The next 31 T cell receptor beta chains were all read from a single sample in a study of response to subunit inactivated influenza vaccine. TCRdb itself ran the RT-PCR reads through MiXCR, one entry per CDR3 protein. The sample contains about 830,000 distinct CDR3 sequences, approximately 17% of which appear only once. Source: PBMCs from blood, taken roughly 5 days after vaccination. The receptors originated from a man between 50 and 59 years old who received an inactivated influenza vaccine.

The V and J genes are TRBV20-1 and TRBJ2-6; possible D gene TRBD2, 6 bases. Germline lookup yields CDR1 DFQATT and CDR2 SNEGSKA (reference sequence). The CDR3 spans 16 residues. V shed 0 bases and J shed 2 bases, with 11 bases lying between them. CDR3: CSARDWRATGANVLTF. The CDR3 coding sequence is TGCAGTGCTAGAGATTGGAGGGCAACTGGGGCCAACGTCCTGACTTTC.

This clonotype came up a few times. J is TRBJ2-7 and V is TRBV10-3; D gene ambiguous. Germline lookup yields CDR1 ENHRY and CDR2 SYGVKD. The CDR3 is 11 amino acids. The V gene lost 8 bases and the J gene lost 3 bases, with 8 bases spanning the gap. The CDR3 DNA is TGTGCCATCGGCAAAAGCTACGAGCAGTACTTC. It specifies CAIGKSYEQYF.

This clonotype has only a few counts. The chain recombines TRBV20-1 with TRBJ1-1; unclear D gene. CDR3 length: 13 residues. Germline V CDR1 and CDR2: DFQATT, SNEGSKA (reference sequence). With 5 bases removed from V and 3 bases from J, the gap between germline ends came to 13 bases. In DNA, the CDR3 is TGCAGTGCTCAGAGCCATCGGGACACTGAAGCTTTCTTT. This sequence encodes CSAQSHRDTEAFF.

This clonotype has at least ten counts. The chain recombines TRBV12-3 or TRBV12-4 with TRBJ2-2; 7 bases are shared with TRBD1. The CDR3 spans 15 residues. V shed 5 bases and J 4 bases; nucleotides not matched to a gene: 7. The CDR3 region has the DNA TGTGCCAGCAGTATGATACAGGGGTTCACCGGGGAGCTGTTTTTT. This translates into CASSMIQGFTGELFF.

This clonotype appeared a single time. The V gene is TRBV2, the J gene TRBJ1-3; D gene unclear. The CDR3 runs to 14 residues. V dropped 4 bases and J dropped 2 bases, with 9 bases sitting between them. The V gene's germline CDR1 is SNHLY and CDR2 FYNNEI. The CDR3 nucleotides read TGTGCCAGCAGTGGGGGTTTTCCTGGAAACACCATATATTTT. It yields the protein CASSGGFPGNTIYF.

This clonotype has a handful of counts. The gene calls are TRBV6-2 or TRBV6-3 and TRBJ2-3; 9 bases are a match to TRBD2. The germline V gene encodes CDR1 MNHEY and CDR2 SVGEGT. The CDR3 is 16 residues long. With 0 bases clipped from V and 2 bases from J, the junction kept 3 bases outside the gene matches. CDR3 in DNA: TGTGCCAGCAGTTACTCTGGGACTAGCCCCACAGATACGCAGTATTTT. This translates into CASSYSGTSPTDTQYF.

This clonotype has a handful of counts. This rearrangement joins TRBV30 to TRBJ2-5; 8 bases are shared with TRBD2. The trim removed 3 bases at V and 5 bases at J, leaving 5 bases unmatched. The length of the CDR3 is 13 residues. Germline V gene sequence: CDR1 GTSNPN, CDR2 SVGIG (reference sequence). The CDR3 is CAWRLTSVETQYF. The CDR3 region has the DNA TGTGCCTGGAGATTGACTAGCGTGGAGACCCAGTACTTC. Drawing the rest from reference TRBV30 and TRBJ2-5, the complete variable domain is SQTIHQWPATLVQPVGSPLSLECTVEGTSNPNLYWYRQAAGRGLQLLFYSVGIGQISSEVPQNLSASRPQDRQFILSSKKLLLSDSGFYLCAWRLTSVETQYFGPGTRLLVL.

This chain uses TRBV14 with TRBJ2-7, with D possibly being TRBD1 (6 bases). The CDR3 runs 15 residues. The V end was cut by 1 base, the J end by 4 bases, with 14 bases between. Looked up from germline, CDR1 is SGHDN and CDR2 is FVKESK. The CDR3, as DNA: TGTGCCAGCAGCCAAGGTCGCAGGGGATGGTACGAGCAGTACTTC. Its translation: CASSQGRRGWYEQYF.

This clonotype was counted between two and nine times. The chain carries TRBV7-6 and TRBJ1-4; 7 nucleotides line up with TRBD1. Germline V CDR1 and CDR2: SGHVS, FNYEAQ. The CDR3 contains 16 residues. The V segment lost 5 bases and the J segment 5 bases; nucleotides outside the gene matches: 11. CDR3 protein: CASSRPQGGRNEKLFF. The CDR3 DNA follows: TGTGCCAGCAGCCGTCCTCAGGGGGGCAGGAATGAAAAACTGTTTTTT.

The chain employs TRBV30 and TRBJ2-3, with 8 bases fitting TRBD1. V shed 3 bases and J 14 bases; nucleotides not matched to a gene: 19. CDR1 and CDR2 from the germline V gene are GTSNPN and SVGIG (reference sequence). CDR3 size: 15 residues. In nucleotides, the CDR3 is TGTGCCTGGAGCCTACCGGGACAGGCGTCCCTAGTGAGGTATTTT. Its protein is CAWSLPGQASLVRYF.

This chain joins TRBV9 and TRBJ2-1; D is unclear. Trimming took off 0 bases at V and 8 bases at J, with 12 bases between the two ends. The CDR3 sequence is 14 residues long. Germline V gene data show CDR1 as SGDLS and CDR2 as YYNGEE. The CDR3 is CASSVGIDVDEQFF. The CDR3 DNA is TGTGCCAGCAGCGTAGGGATAGACGTCGATGAGCAGTTCTTC.

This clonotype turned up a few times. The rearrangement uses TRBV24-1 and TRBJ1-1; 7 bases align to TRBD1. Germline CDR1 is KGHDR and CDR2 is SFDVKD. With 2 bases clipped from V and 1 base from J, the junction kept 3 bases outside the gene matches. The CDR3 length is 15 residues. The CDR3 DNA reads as TGTGCCACCAGTGATTCCGGGACAGCGAACACTGAAGCTTTCTTT. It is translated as CATSDSGTANTEAFF.

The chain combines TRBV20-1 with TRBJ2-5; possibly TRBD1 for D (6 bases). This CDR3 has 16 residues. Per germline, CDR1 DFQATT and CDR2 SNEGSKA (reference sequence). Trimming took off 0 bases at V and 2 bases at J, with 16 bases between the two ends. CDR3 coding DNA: TGCAGTGCTAGAGAACCCGGGACAAGGGGACAAGAGACCCAGTACTTC. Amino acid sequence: CSAREPGTRGQETQYF.

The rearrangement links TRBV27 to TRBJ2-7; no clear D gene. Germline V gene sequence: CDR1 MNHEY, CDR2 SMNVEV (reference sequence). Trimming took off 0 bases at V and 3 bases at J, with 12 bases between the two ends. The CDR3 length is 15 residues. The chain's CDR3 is CASSLSGYWVYEQYF. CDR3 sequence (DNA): TGTGCCAGCAGTTTATCCGGCTATTGGGTCTACGAGCAGTACTTC.

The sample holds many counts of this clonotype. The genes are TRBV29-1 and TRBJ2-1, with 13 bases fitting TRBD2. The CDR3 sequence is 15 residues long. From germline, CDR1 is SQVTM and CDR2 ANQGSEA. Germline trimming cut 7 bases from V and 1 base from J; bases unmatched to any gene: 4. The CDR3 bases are TGCAGCGGTAGGACTAGCGGGAGATCCTACAATGAGCAGTTCTTC. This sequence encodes CSGRTSGRSYNEQFF.

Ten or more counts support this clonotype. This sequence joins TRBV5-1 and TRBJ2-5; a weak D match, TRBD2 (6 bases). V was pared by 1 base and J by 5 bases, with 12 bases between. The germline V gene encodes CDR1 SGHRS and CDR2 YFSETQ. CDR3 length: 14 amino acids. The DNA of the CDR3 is TGCGCCAGCAGCTTGAACGGGGGAGGTGAGACCCAGTACTTC. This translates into CASSLNGGGETQYF. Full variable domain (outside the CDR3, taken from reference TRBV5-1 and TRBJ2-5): KAGVTQTPRYLIKTRGQQVTLSCSPISGHRSVSWYQQTPGQGLQFLFEYFSETQRNKGNFPGRFSGRQFSNSRSEMNVSTLELGDSALYLCASSLNGGGETQYFGPGTRLLVL.

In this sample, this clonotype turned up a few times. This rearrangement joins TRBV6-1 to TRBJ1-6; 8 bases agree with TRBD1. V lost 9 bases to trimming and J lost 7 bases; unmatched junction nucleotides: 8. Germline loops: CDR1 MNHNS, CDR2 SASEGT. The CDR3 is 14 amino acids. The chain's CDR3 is CASQAAGGNSPLHF. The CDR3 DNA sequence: TGTGCCAGTCAAGCGGCAGGGGGCAATTCACCCCTCCACTTT.

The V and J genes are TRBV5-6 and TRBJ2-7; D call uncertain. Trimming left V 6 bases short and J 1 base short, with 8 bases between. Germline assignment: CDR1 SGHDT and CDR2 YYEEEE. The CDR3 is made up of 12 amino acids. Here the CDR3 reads CASTADSYEQYF. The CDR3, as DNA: TGTGCCAGCACCGCGGATTCCTACGAGCAGTACTTC.

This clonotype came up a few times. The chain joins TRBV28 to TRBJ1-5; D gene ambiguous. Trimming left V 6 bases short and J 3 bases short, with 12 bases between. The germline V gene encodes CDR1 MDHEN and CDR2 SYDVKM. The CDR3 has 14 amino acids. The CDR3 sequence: CASRTGFYNQPQHF. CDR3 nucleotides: TGTGCCAGCAGGACCGGGTTCTACAATCAGCCCCAGCATTTT.

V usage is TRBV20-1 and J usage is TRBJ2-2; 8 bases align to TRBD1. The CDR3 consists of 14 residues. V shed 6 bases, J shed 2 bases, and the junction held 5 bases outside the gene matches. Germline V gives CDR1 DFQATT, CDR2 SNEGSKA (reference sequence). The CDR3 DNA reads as TGCAGTGCCCTTGGGACAGGCAACACCGGGGAGCTGTTTTTT. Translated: CSALGTGNTGELFF.

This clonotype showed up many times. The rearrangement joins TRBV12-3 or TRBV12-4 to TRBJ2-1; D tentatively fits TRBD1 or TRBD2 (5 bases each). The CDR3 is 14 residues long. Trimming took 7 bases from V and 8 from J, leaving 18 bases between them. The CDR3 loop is CASTRTTGDHEQFF. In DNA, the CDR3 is TGTGCCAGCACCCGGACAACCGGGGACCATGAGCAGTTCTTC.

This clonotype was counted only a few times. CDR3 DNA sequence: TGTGCCAGCAGCCAAGCGGCCGGAGGGAACACTGAAGCTTTCTTT. This gives the protein CASSQAAGGNTEAFF. The chain couples TRBV3-1 to TRBJ1-1; D unresolved. The germline V gene has CDR1 LGHDT and CDR2 YNNKEL (reference sequence). This CDR3 is built from 15 residues. Trimming left V 1 base short and J 1 base short, with 10 bases between.

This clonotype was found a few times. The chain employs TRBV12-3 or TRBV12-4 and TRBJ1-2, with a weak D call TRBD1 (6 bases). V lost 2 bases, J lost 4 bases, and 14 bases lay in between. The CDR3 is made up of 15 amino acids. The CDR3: CASSLSGGPGYGYTF. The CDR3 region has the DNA TGTGCCAGCAGTTTAAGTGGGGGGCCTGGCTATGGCTACACCTTC.

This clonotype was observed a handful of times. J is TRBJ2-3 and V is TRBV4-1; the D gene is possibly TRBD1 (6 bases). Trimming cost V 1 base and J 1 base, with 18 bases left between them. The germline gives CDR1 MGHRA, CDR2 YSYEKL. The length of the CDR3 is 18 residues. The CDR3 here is CASSQALLGGSGTDTQYF. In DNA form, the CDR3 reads TGCGCCAGCAGCCAAGCCCTTTTAGGGGGTTCGGGCACAGATACGCAGTATTTT.

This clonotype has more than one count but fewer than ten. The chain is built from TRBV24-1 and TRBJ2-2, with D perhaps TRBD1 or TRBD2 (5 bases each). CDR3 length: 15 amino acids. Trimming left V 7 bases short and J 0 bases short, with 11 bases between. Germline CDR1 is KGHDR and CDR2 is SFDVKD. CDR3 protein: CATRAGTTNTGELFF. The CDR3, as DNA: TGTGCCACCAGGGCCGGGACCACGAACACCGGGGAGCTGTTTTTT.

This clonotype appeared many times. In nucleotides, the CDR3 is TGTGCCAGCAGTCTATCTAGCGTCGGGGACGAGCAGTACTTC. Translating gives CASSLSSVGDEQYF. The chain joins TRBV12-3 or TRBV12-4 to TRBJ2-7, with D possibly being TRBD2 (6 bases). The CDR3 length is 14 residues. Trimming cost V 5 bases and J 5 bases, with 16 bases left between them.

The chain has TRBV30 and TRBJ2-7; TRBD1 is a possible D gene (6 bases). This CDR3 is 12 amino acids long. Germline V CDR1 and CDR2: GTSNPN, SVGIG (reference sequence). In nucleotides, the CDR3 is TGTGGCTACACTACAGGGACCAACGAGCAGTACTTC. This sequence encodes CGYTTGTNEQYF. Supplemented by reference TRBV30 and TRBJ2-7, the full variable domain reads SQTIHQWPATLVQPVGSPLSLECTVEGTSNPNLYWYRQAAGRGLQLLFYSVGIGQISSEVPQNLSASRPQDRQFILSSKKLLLSDSGFYLCGYTTGTNEQYFGPGTRLTVT.

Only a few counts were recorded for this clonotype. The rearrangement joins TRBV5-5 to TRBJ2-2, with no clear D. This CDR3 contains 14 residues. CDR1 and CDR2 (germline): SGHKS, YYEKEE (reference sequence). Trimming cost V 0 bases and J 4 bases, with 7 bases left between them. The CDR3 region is CASSLVSVTGELFF. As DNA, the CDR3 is TGTGCCAGCAGCTTGGTCTCGGTCACCGGGGAGCTGTTTTTT.

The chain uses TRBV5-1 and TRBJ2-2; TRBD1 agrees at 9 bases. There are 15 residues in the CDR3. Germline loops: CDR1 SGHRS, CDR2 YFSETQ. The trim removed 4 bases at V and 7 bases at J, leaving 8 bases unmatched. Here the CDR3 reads CASSPPGQGIGELFF. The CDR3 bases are TGCGCCAGCAGCCCCCCGGGACAGGGTATCGGGGAGCTGTTTTTT.

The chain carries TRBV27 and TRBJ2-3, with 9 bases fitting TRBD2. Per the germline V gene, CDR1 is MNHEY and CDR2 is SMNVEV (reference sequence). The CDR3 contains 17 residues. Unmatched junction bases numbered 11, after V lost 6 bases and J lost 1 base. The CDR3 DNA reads TGTGCCAGCAGCGCTTTTTCTTGGACTAGCGGCACAGATACGCAGTATTTT. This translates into CASSAFSWTSGTDTQYF.

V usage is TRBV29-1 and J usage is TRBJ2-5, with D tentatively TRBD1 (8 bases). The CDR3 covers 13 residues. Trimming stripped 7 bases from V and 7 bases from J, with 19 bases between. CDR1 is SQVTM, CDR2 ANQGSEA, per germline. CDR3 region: CSAQGGMSGTQYF. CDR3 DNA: TGCAGCGCACAGGGGGGGATGTCCGGGACCCAGTACTTC.